This T cell receptor beta chain was documented in a study of identical twins. MiXCR, applied by TCRdb to the 5' RACE reads, yields one record per CDR3 protein. This sample has fewer than 550,000 distinct CDR3 sequences; approximately 14% occur once, and the top ten carry around 0.98%. From germline, CDR1 is LGHNA and CDR2 YSLEER. V lost 0 bases to trimming and J lost 3 bases; unmatched junction nucleotides: 2. The CDR3 totals 14 residues. General study results and limits: Models predicted less out-of-frame TCR alpha sharing in monozygotic twins than was found.

On this clonotype itself: The antigen is not known.

The same sample was also studied in work on yellow fever vaccine responses in identical twins.

Sample: CD4+ T cells sorted from blood. This receptor was identified in a woman under 30 in good health. V and J are TRBV4-3 and TRBJ2-7, with 7 bases lining up with TRBD2. The CDR3 loop reads CASSQDAGVYEQYF. DNA for the CDR3: TGCGCCAGCAGCCAAGACGCGGGAGTCTACGAGCAGTACTTC.